This T cell receptor beta chain was sequenced during a study of response to subunit inactivated influenza vaccine. Study-wide points: Few new T cells, the authors suggested, are recruited by each seasonal influenza vaccination.

MiXCR, applied by TCRdb to the RT-PCR reads, yields one record per CDR3 protein. The sample lists hundreds of thousands of distinct CDR3 sequences, 15% to 17% occurring once. This clonotype was seen more than once but under ten times. Its antigen is not known. A junction end diverges from the germline sequence, so it may reflect a read error. The CDR3 is 12 amino acids. Germline CDR1 reads LGHNA; CDR2 reads YSLEER. The sequence derives from a man aged 45-65 years who received an inactivated influenza vaccine. This chain uses TRBV4-3 with TRBJ1-1, with TRBD1 identical over 7 bases. The sample consisted of PBMCs from blood, taken approximately 13 days after vaccination. CDR3 in DNA: TGCGCCAGCAGCCAAGATGGCAGGGGGGGCGTCTTT. Translation gives CASSQDGRGGVF.